This passage covers 18 T cell receptor beta chains from one sample sequenced in a study of neoadjuvant anti-PD-1 for oral cavity cancer. Using immunoSEQ multiplex PCR, the repertoire was profiled, and TCRdb retains in-frame clones only, with some absent. The table has about 14,000 clones, approximately 73% seen once. The time point is: after neoadjuvant nivolumab, at surgical resection. Sequencing used PBMCs, obtained after nivolumab (anti-PD-1) treatment. Every receptor here comes from a person between 40 and 85 years old with oral cavity squamous cell carcinoma.

The chain links TRBV7-9 to TRBJ1-1, with 7 bases lining up with TRBD1. The V and J ends lost 8 bases and 1 base, in that order; junction bases with no gene match: 4. Per the germline V gene, CDR1 is SEHNR and CDR2 is FQNEAQ (reference sequence). CDR3 length equals 13 residues. In DNA, the CDR3 is TGTGCCAGCGGCGGGACAGCGAACACTGAAGCTTTCTTT. Amino acid sequence: CASGGTANTEAFF.

The V and J genes are TRBV15 and TRBJ1-4, with a possible D match to TRBD1 (5 bases). Trimming took 3 bases from V and 0 from J, leaving 11 bases between them. Germline CDR1 and CDR2: LNHNV and YYDKDF (reference sequence). The CDR3 consists of 16 residues. The CDR3 reads CATSRGEMATNEKLFF. CDR3 DNA sequence: TGTGCCACCAGCAGGGGGGAGATGGCAACTAATGAAAAACTGTTTTTT.

V gene TRBV27 combines with J gene TRBJ1-6; D might be TRBD1 (5 bases). Between the trimmed V and J ends, which lost 6 bases and 4 bases, there was a span of 25 bases. This CDR3 region has 19 residues. Germline CDR1 is MNHEY and CDR2 is SMNVEV (reference sequence). Here the CDR3 reads CASRERGWPGRIYNSPLHF. The CDR3 DNA reads as TGTGCCAGCAGAGAACGTGGTTGGCCAGGGCGAATTTATAATTCACCCCTCCACTTT.

V usage is TRBV30 and J usage is TRBJ2-2; unclear D gene. Between the trimmed V and J ends, which lost 3 bases and 3 bases, there was a span of 5 bases. The CDR3 extends over 12 amino acids. Looked up from germline, CDR1 is GTSNPN and CDR2 is SVGIG (reference sequence). The CDR3 protein is CAWRVDTGELFF. CDR3 nucleotide sequence: TGTGCCTGGAGGGTGGACACCGGGGAGCTGTTTTTT.

This clone was found a few times. This chain joins TRBV18 and TRBJ1-2; 8 bases map to TRBD1. Germline V lookup: CDR1 KGHSH, CDR2 LQKENI. The CDR3 is 16 amino acids. J lost 5 bases, V lost 3 bases, and 11 bases had no gene match. CDR3 residues: CASSPYTGQGLYGYTF. The CDR3 nucleotides read TGTGCCAGCTCACCCTACACCGGACAGGGATTATATGGCTACACCTTC.

V gene TRBV28 combines with J gene TRBJ2-1, with D maybe TRBD2 (6 bases). Trimming pared 5 bases from V and 0 bases from J, leaving 17 bases between. The CDR3 has 17 residues. From germline, CDR1 is MDHEN and CDR2 SYDVKM. DNA of the CDR3: TGTGCCAGCAGTGGGGCTTGGCGGGGAAGCTCCTACAATGAGCAGTTCTTC. This encodes CASSGAWRGSSYNEQFF.

This sequence joins TRBV29-1 and TRBJ1-3, with TRBD1 identical over 8 bases. The ends lost 6 bases at V and 0 bases at J; junction bases unmatched: 1. CDR3 length: 13 amino acids. CDR1 is SQVTM and CDR2 is ANQGSEA in the germline V gene. The CDR3 region is CSVTGDSGNTIYF. The CDR3 DNA is TGCAGCGTGACAGGGGACTCTGGAAACACCATATATTTT.

CDR3 protein: CASSFGGSVNYGYTF. The CDR3 bases are TGTGCCAGCAGCTTTGGGGGATCAGTTAACTATGGCTACACCTTC. This chain links TRBV7-9 with TRBJ1-2, with a possible D match to TRBD1 (5 bases). The CDR3 has 15 residues. CDR1 is SEHNR and CDR2 is FQNEAQ in the germline V gene (reference sequence). Deletions cut 3 bases from V and 1 base from J, with 12 bases between.

The chain combines TRBV10-3 with TRBJ2-1; no firm D call. CDR1 ENHRY and CDR2 SYGVKD come from the germline V gene. V was cut by 8 bases and J by 2 bases, with 13 bases left in between. The CDR3 runs 14 residues. CDR3 sequence: CAIWKGGPYNEQFF. As DNA, the CDR3 is TGTGCCATCTGGAAAGGCGGACCCTACAATGAGCAGTTCTTC.

The chain links TRBV30 to TRBJ1-2, with unresolved D. Germline CDR1 and CDR2: GTSNPN and SVGIG (reference sequence). Trimming removed 3 bases at V and 4 bases at J, with 18 bases between. This CDR3 region has 15 residues. The CDR3 DNA reads as TGTGCCTGGAGCCACCGGGTCCAAGGAGGCTATGGCTACACCTTC. Amino acid sequence: CAWSHRVQGGYGYTF.

This clone was seen a handful of times. The CDR3 reads CASSLKRTTYEQYF. The CDR3 DNA follows: TGTGCCAGCAGCTTAAAACGGACAACCTACGAGCAGTACTTC. V gene TRBV7-3 combines with J gene TRBJ2-7; tentatively, D is TRBD1 (5 bases). The length of the CDR3 is 14 residues. The germline CDR1 and CDR2 sequences are SGHTA and FQGTGA. The ends were cut back, 1 base at V and 2 bases at J, with 9 bases in the middle.

The chain joins TRBV6-4 to TRBJ2-1; 8 nucleotides line up with TRBD1. The CDR3 consists of 13 residues. CDR1 is MRHNA, CDR2 SNTAGT, per germline. V shed 4 bases and J 8 bases; nucleotides not matched to a gene: 4. This CDR3 is CASSVRDRHEQFF. CDR3 coding DNA: TGTGCCAGCAGTGTCCGGGACAGGCATGAGCAGTTCTTC.

The chain recombines TRBV4-2 with TRBJ2-5; possibly TRBD1 or TRBD2 for D (6 bases each). The CDR3 covers 12 residues. Germline V gene lookup returns CDR1 LGHNA and CDR2 YNFKEQ. Trimming left V 0 bases short and J 10 bases short, with 9 bases between. The CDR3 here is CASSQEGGGQYF. CDR3 bases: TGTGCCAGCAGCCAAGAAGGAGGGGGCCAGTACTTC.

The chain has TRBV1 and TRBJ1-2. TRBV1 is a listed pseudogene. The CDR3 runs 17 residues. CDR3 DNA: TGCACCAGCAGCCAGTGCGGGGGCAGGCGATTTAACTATGGCTACACCTTC. Residues: CTSSQCGGRRFNYGYTF.

This clone was detected once. The V gene is TRBV6-1, the J gene TRBJ1-5, with D tentatively TRBD1 (5 bases). Trimming took off 2 bases at V and 7 bases at J, with 15 bases between the two ends. CDR3 length equals 15 residues. Germline V gene lookup returns CDR1 MNHNS and CDR2 SASEGT. CDR3 region: CASSEFGHVMQPQHF. In DNA, the CDR3 is TGTGCCAGCAGTGAATTCGGACATGTTATGCAGCCCCAGCATTTT.

This clone showed up just once. CDR3 DNA sequence: TGTGCCAGCAGCGACACAGGGGGCTGGGGCTACACCTTC. This codes for CASSDTGGWGYTF. The chain combines TRBV28 with TRBJ1-2; 9 positions match TRBD1. CDR3 length: 13 amino acids. The germline V gene encodes CDR1 MDHEN and CDR2 SYDVKM. V was clipped by 6 bases and J by 8 bases; unmatched bases: 7.

This clone was picked up a small number of times. This chain joins TRBV4-1 and TRBJ2-3, with D unclear. V gave up 4 bases and J gave up 0 bases, with 14 bases separating them. Germline V gene sequence: CDR1 MGHRA, CDR2 YSYEKL. The CDR3 extends over 16 amino acids. The CDR3 spells CASSRVFGFSTDTQYF. The CDR3 DNA sequence: TGCGCCAGCAGCCGGGTTTTCGGCTTTAGCACAGATACGCAGTATTTT.

The chain joins TRBV11-2 to TRBJ2-2; D is undetermined. This CDR3 region has 17 residues. Germline CDR1 reads SGHAT; CDR2 reads FQNNGV. V was pared by 4 bases and J by 5 bases, with 20 bases between. CDR3 region: CASSSLGRLLRTGELFF. CDR3 nucleotide sequence: TGTGCCAGCAGCTCCCTCGGGCGGCTCCTGAGGACCGGGGAGCTGTTTTTT.